Given below is one T cell receptor beta chain in context. These data come from a study of blood T cells in healthy people across ages. A second roughly 6 to 11 cycle PCR used barcoded and J-beta primers. Each CDR3 protein is one row after TCRdb ran MiXCR on the 5' RACE reads. Of about 1,400,000 distinct CDR3 sequences in the sample, 55% to 75% were seen once. The clonotype was recovered from a man between 18 and 35 years old in good health. The material sequenced was blood.

Here the CDR3 DNA reads TGTGCTAGTGGTTTGTTGGAGGGCACTGAAGCTTTCTTT. Translated: CASGLLEGTEAFF. The chain uses TRBV12-5 and TRBJ1-1; D is unresolved. The CDR3 consists of 13 residues. Germline CDR1 LGHNT, CDR2 FRNRAP. The ends were cut back, 2 bases at V and 4 bases at J, with 8 bases in the middle.